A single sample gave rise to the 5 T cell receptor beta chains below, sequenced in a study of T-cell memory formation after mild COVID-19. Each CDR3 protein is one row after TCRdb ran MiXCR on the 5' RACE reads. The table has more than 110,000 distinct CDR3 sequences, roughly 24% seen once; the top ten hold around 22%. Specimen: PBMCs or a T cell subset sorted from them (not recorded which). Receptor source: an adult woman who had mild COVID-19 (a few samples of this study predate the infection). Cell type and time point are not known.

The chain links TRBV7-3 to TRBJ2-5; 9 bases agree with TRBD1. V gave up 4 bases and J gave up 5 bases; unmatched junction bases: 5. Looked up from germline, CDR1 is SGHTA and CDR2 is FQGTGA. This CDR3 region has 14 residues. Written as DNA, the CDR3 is TGTGCCAGCAGCTCTACAGGGGGCGGGGAGACCCAGTACTTC. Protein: CASSSTGGGETQYF.

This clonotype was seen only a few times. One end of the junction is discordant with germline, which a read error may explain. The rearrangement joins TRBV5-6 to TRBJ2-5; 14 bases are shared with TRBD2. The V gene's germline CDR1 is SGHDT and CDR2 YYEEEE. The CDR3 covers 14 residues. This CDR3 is CASSLKWGLAGVFF. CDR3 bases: TGTGCCAGCAGCTTGAAGTGGGGACTAGCGGGGGTTTTCTTC.

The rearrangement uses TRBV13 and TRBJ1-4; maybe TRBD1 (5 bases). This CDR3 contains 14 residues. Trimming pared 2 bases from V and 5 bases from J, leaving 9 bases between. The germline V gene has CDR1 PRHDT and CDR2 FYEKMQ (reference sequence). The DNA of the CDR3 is TGTGCCAGCAGCTTAAGACAGAGCAATGAAAAACTGTTTTTT. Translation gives CASSLRQSNEKLFF.

The CDR3 here is CASGSQSWGSYEQYF. The CDR3, as DNA: TGTGCTAGTGGTTCCCAATCTTGGGGGTCCTACGAGCAGTACTTC. The chain is built from TRBV12-5 and TRBJ2-7; either TRBD1 or TRBD2 may fit D (5 bases each). The CDR3 runs 15 residues. Trimming removed 4 bases from V and 1 base from J, with 14 bases in between. In germline, CDR1 is LGHNT, CDR2 FRNRAP.

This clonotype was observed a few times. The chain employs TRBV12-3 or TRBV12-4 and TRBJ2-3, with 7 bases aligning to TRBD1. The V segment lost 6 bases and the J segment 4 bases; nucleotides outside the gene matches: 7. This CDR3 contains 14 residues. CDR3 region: CASSLHGQADTQYF. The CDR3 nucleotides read TGTGCCAGCAGCTTACATGGACAGGCAGATACGCAGTATTTT.